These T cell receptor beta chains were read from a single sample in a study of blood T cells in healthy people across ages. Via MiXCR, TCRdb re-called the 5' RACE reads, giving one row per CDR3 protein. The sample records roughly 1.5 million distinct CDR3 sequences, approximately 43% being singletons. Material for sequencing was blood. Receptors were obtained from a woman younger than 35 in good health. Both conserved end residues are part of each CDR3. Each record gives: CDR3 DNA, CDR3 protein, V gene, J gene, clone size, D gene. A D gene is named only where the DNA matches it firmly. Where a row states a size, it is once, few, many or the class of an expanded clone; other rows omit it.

cdr3_nt: TGTGTCAGCAGCTTAATGGGGGGAACTGAAGCTTTCTTT
cdr3_aa: CVSSLMGGTEAFF
v_call: TRBV7-3
j_call: TRBJ1-1
clone_size: -
d_call: -

cdr3_nt: TGTGCCAGCAGTGCCCAGGGATCCTATAATTCACCCCTCCACTTT
cdr3_aa: CASSAQGSYNSPLHF
v_call: TRBV2
j_call: TRBJ1-6
clone_size: few
d_call: -

cdr3_nt: TGTGCCAGCAGCCCCTGGCAGGGCACATACGAGCAGTACTTC
cdr3_aa: CASSPWQGTYEQYF
v_call: TRBV9
j_call: TRBJ2-7
clone_size: few
d_call: -

cdr3_nt: TGTGCCACCAGTGAAGGCAGCTACGAGCAGTACTTC
cdr3_aa: CATSEGSYEQYF
v_call: TRBV24-1
j_call: TRBJ2-7
clone_size: few
d_call: -

cdr3_nt: TGTGCCACCCGGGACTGGGGGTACCAAGAGACCCAGTACTTC
cdr3_aa: CATRDWGYQETQYF
v_call: TRBV10-3
j_call: TRBJ2-5
clone_size: -
d_call: -

cdr3_nt: TGCAGCGGGGGTGGGCGCGACACAGATACGCAGTATTTT
cdr3_aa: CSGGGRDTDTQYF
v_call: TRBV29-1
j_call: TRBJ2-3
clone_size: -
d_call: -

cdr3_nt: TGCAGTGCCAGTCGGGGACCGCTGGACACTGAAGCTTTCTTT
cdr3_aa: CSASRGPLDTEAFF
v_call: TRBV20-1
j_call: TRBJ1-1
clone_size: few
d_call: -

cdr3_nt: TGCGCCAGCAGCTTACCGACAGGGTCCCGAACTGAAGCTTTCTTT
cdr3_aa: CASSLPTGSRTEAFF
v_call: TRBV5-1
j_call: TRBJ1-1
clone_size: -
d_call: TRBD1

cdr3_nt: TGTGCCAGCAGTCAAGGAGAAGGAACCTACGAGCAGTACTTC
cdr3_aa: CASSQGEGTYEQYF
v_call: TRBV25-1
j_call: TRBJ2-7
clone_size: few
d_call: -

cdr3_nt: TGTGCCAGCAGGATAGGGCGGGGGAGCAATTCACCCCTCCACTTT
cdr3_aa: CASRIGRGSNSPLHF
v_call: TRBV27
j_call: TRBJ1-6
clone_size: few
d_call: -

cdr3_nt: TGTGCCAGCACCGACTACCGGGGAAATAAGTTCTTC
cdr3_aa: CASTDYRGNKFF
v_call: TRBV7-2
j_call: TRBJ2-1
clone_size: once
d_call: -

cdr3_nt: TGTGCCAGCGGGTCCAGTTATGGCTACACCTTC
cdr3_aa: CASGSSYGYTF
v_call: TRBV12-3/TRBV12-4
j_call: TRBJ1-2
clone_size: many
d_call: -

cdr3_nt: TGCAGTGCTAGAGCGCACGAGGGGACGGGTGAAGCTTTCTTT
cdr3_aa: CSARAHEGTGEAFF
v_call: TRBV20-1
j_call: TRBJ1-1
clone_size: few
d_call: -

cdr3_nt: TGCAGCGTTGATTGGCCGGGGGCGGGAGGCACAGATACGCAGTATTTT
cdr3_aa: CSVDWPGAGGTDTQYF
v_call: TRBV29-1
j_call: TRBJ2-3
clone_size: -
d_call: -

cdr3_nt: TGTGCCAGCAGGTCAGGGGGTAGTAGCAATCAGCCCCAGCATTTT
cdr3_aa: CASRSGGSSNQPQHF
v_call: TRBV7-2
j_call: TRBJ1-5
clone_size: few
d_call: TRBD1

cdr3_nt: TGTGCCAGCAGTTTTCAGGGGCAGACTAATGAAAAACTGTTTTTT
cdr3_aa: CASSFQGQTNEKLFF
v_call: TRBV12-3/TRBV12-4
j_call: TRBJ1-4
clone_size: once
d_call: -

cdr3_nt: TGTGCCAGCAGCTTAGTCCACGGGTATGGCTACACCTTC
cdr3_aa: CASSLVHGYGYTF
v_call: TRBV7-9
j_call: TRBJ1-2
clone_size: -
d_call: -

cdr3_nt: TGTGCCAGCAGCTTGAGACTACGCGGGGAAAAACTGTTTTTT
cdr3_aa: CASSLRLRGEKLFF
v_call: TRBV7-2
j_call: TRBJ1-4
clone_size: -
d_call: -

cdr3_nt: TGCAGTGCTAGAGTAAATCGGCAAGGCTACACCTTC
cdr3_aa: CSARVNRQGYTF
v_call: TRBV20-1
j_call: TRBJ1-2
clone_size: -
d_call: -

cdr3_nt: TGCGCCAGCAGCCAAGATAACCTTTACGCAGATACGCAGTATTTT
cdr3_aa: CASSQDNLYADTQYF
v_call: TRBV4-3
j_call: TRBJ2-3
clone_size: -
d_call: -

cdr3_nt: TGTGCCAGCAGTTTATCCGGGACCCCCAATGAGCAGTACTTC
cdr3_aa: CASSLSGTPNEQYF
v_call: TRBV27
j_call: TRBJ2-7
clone_size: -
d_call: -

cdr3_nt: TGCGCCAGCAGCTTGGCGGGAACTTTCAATCAGCCCCAGCATTTT
cdr3_aa: CASSLAGTFNQPQHF
v_call: TRBV5-1
j_call: TRBJ1-5
clone_size: many
d_call: -

cdr3_nt: TGCAGTGCTAGGGCCGGGGAGGGATACTACGAGCAGTACTTC
cdr3_aa: CSARAGEGYYEQYF
v_call: TRBV20-1
j_call: TRBJ2-7
clone_size: few
d_call: TRBD2

cdr3_nt: TGTGCCAGCAGTTTAAGCTGGGGGCCGAGCTCCTATAATTCACCCCTCCACTTT
cdr3_aa: CASSLSWGPSSYNSPLHF
v_call: TRBV27
j_call: TRBJ1-6
clone_size: few
d_call: -

cdr3_nt: TGTGCCAGCAGTCGTTGGACTAGCGGGGGCTATAATGAGCAGTTCTTC
cdr3_aa: CASSRWTSGGYNEQFF
v_call: TRBV6-2/TRBV6-3
j_call: TRBJ2-1
clone_size: few
d_call: TRBD2

cdr3_nt: TGTGCCAGCAGTGGGGAGAACCCCAATGAGCAGTTCTTC
cdr3_aa: CASSGENPNEQFF
v_call: TRBV6-4
j_call: TRBJ2-1
clone_size: -
d_call: -

cdr3_nt: TGTGCCAGCGGCGTAGCCGGGACAGGGCTCACTGAAGCTTTCTTT
cdr3_aa: CASGVAGTGLTEAFF
v_call: TRBV9
j_call: TRBJ1-1
clone_size: -
d_call: TRBD1

cdr3_nt: TGTGCCAGCAGCTTGCAGGGTGGTTCTCCCTATGGCTACACCTTC
cdr3_aa: CASSLQGGSPYGYTF
v_call: TRBV11-2
j_call: TRBJ1-2
clone_size: -
d_call: -

cdr3_nt: TGTGCCAGCAGCGTAGGACATGCGGGGGGGACCTACAATGAGCAGTACTTC
cdr3_aa: CASSVGHAGGTYNEQYF
v_call: TRBV9
j_call: TRBJ2-5
clone_size: once
d_call: TRBD2

cdr3_nt: TGTGCCAGCAGCTTAGCGGGGAGGGGAGGCTCACGTGGCTACACCTTC
cdr3_aa: CASSLAGRGGSRGYTF
v_call: TRBV7-2
j_call: TRBJ1-2
clone_size: -
d_call: -

cdr3_nt: TGCGCCAGCAGCTTGGGGGCGAACAATGAGCAGTTCTTC
cdr3_aa: CASSLGANNEQFF
v_call: TRBV5-1
j_call: TRBJ2-1
clone_size: many
d_call: -

cdr3_nt: TGCAGCGTAGCACAGGGGGCGAGTTATGAGCAGTACTTC
cdr3_aa: CSVAQGASYEQYF
v_call: TRBV29-1
j_call: TRBJ2-7
clone_size: many
d_call: TRBD1

cdr3_nt: TGTGCCAGCAGCTTTACTAGCGGGAGGGGGAGTGAGCAGTACTTC
cdr3_aa: CASSFTSGRGSEQYF
v_call: TRBV7-2
j_call: TRBJ2-4
clone_size: -
d_call: TRBD2

cdr3_nt: TGTGCCAGCAGTCTCTCGGCTAGCGGGATCTCTGGGGCCAACGTCCTGACTTTC
cdr3_aa: CASSLSASGISGANVLTF
v_call: TRBV6-5
j_call: TRBJ2-6
clone_size: -
d_call: TRBD2

cdr3_nt: TGTGCCAGCAGTCCTGGACAGGGGCGATATGGCTACACCTTC
cdr3_aa: CASSPGQGRYGYTF
v_call: TRBV12-3/TRBV12-4
j_call: TRBJ1-2
clone_size: many
d_call: TRBD1

cdr3_nt: TGTGCCAGCAGCGTAGGCCCCGGGACTAGCGGCTTTGTGGATGAGCAGTTCTTC
cdr3_aa: CASSVGPGTSGFVDEQFF
v_call: TRBV9
j_call: TRBJ2-1
clone_size: -
d_call: TRBD2

cdr3_nt: TGTGCCAGCAGGGATTGGACTAGCGGGAACTCAGATACGCAGTATTTT
cdr3_aa: CASRDWTSGNSDTQYF
v_call: TRBV2
j_call: TRBJ2-3
clone_size: -
d_call: TRBD2

cdr3_nt: TGCAGTGCTGCGGGCCCCCTCGAGCAGTACTTC
cdr3_aa: CSAAGPLEQYF
v_call: TRBV20-1
j_call: TRBJ2-7
clone_size: once
d_call: -

cdr3_nt: TGCAGCGTTGAGGGGACGGTTTTGAGTACGCAGTATTTT
cdr3_aa: CSVEGTVLSTQYF
v_call: TRBV29-1
j_call: TRBJ2-3
clone_size: -
d_call: -

cdr3_nt: TGTGCCAGCCTCCCAGGGGGACTCGGAGAGACCCAGTACTTC
cdr3_aa: CASLPGGLGETQYF
v_call: TRBV12-3/TRBV12-4
j_call: TRBJ2-5
clone_size: few
d_call: -

cdr3_nt: TGTGCCAGCAGCACTAGCGGGAGGGCCGATAGACTGCGGTTCTTC
cdr3_aa: CASSTSGRADRLRFF
v_call: TRBV2
j_call: TRBJ2-1
clone_size: once
d_call: TRBD2

cdr3_nt: TGTGCCAGCAGCTTAACTAGCGGAAGAGGGCCAGATACGCAGTATTTT
cdr3_aa: CASSLTSGRGPDTQYF
v_call: TRBV7-2
j_call: TRBJ2-3
clone_size: -
d_call: TRBD2

cdr3_nt: TGTGCCAGCAGTCCAAAATCCTGGACAGGGGCCACAGATACGCAGTATTTT
cdr3_aa: CASSPKSWTGATDTQYF
v_call: TRBV27
j_call: TRBJ2-3
clone_size: -
d_call: TRBD1

cdr3_nt: TGTGCCAGCAGCTCCCCCGGGACTATCCTTTTCACAGATACGCAGTATTTT
cdr3_aa: CASSSPGTILFTDTQYF
v_call: TRBV7-8
j_call: TRBJ2-3
clone_size: -
d_call: TRBD2

cdr3_nt: TGTGCCAGCAACTTAAGGAGACTACCGACAGATACGCAGTATTTT
cdr3_aa: CASNLRRLPTDTQYF
v_call: TRBV12-3/TRBV12-4
j_call: TRBJ2-3
clone_size: few
d_call: -

cdr3_nt: TGTGCCAGCAGTTCCCGGAGTCCCGGGGGGAATTCACCCCTCCACTTT
cdr3_aa: CASSSRSPGGNSPLHF
v_call: TRBV6-5
j_call: TRBJ1-6
clone_size: -
d_call: -

cdr3_nt: TGTGCCAGCAGTTACGCCCCCTACGTAGCTAGGAACCCTGAAGCTTTCTTT
cdr3_aa: CASSYAPYVARNPEAFF
v_call: TRBV6-5
j_call: TRBJ1-1
clone_size: few
d_call: -

cdr3_nt: TGCAGTGCTAGAGAGAGCGGGACTAGCATATTC
cdr3_aa: CSARESGTSIF
v_call: TRBV20-1
j_call: TRBJ2-4
clone_size: -
d_call: TRBD2

cdr3_nt: TGCAGCGCATTAGCGGGAGGGCCCTACGAGCAGTACTTC
cdr3_aa: CSALAGGPYEQYF
v_call: TRBV29-1
j_call: TRBJ2-7
clone_size: many
d_call: TRBD2

cdr3_nt: TGTGCCTGCAGCTTTTCTCCGAGACAGGGGGCAGGAACCGGGGAGCTGTTTTTT
cdr3_aa: CACSFSPRQGAGTGELFF
v_call: TRBV7-2
j_call: TRBJ2-2
clone_size: -
d_call: TRBD1

cdr3_nt: TGCGCCAGCAGCCAAGACCTCCGGGACTACCCCCCAGAGACCCAGTACTTC
cdr3_aa: CASSQDLRDYPPETQYF
v_call: TRBV4-3
j_call: TRBJ2-5
clone_size: once
d_call: TRBD2

cdr3_nt: TGCGCCAGCAGCCTGGTAGGGTTCCACGAGCAGTACTTC
cdr3_aa: CASSLVGFHEQYF
v_call: TRBV4-1
j_call: TRBJ2-7
clone_size: many
d_call: -